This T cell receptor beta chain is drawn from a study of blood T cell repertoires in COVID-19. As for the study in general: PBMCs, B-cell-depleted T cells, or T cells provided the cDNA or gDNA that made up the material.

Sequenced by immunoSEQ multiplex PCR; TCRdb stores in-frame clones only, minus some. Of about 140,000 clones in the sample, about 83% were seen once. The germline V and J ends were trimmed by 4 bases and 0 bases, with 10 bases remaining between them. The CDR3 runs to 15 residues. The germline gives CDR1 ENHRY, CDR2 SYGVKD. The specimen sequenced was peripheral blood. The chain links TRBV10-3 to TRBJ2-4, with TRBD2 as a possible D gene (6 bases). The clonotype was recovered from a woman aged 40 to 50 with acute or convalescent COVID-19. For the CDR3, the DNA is TGTGCCATCAGTGGGGGACTCTTAGCCAAAAACATTCAGTACTTC. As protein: CAISGGLLAKNIQYF.